This TCR beta chain was identified in a study of identical twins. Via MiXCR, TCRdb re-called the 5' RACE reads, giving one row per CDR3 protein. The sample carries fewer than 250,000 distinct CDR3 sequences, approximately 7.8% recorded once. This clonotype turned up a few times. No antigen is known for it. Findings and limits, study-wide: Analyses based on zero insertions could be partly confounded by invariant MAIT and iNKT cells. Modeled out-of-frame TCR alpha sharing in monozygotic twins fell below observed levels.

Germline loops: CDR1 MNHEY, CDR2 SMNVEV (reference sequence). The CDR3 contains 15 residues. Trimming stripped 4 bases from V and 2 bases from J, with 13 bases between. These same records also appear under a second study, on yellow fever vaccine responses in identical twins.

The chain uses TRBV27 and TRBJ2-3; TRBD2 might be the D (5 bases). What was sequenced was CD8+ T cells sorted from blood. This TCR was recovered from a woman aged 18-30 years in good health. CDR3 nucleotides: TGTGCCAGCAGTTCACTAGGGTCCTACACAGATACGCAGTATTTT. It codes for CASSSLGSYTDTQYF.